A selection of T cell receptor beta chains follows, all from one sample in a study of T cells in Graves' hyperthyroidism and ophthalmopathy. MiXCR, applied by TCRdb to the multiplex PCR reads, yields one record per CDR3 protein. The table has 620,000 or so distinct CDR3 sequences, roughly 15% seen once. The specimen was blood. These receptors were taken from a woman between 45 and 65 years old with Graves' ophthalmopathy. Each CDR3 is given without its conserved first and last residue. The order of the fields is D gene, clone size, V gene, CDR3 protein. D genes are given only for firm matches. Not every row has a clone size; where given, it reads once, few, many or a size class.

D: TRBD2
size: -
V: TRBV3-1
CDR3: ASSQGLAGDMNEQF

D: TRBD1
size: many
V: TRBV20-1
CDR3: SATPSGGRETQY

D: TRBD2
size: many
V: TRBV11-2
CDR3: ASSLVGGASGRKYEQY

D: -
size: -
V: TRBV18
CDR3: ASSPSVGYVQPQH

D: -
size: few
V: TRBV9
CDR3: ASSAQPGDTDTQY

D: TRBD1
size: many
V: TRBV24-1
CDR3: ATSETGTGEKLF

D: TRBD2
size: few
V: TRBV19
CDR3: ASSPDLAGLLTDTQY

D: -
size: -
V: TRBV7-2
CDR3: ASSLFGIKRGGEIQY

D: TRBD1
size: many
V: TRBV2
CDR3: ASSLTGQGLNEQF

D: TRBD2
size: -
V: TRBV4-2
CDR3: ASSQDFRAGALNEQF

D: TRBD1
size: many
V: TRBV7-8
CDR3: ASSLVQGAYEQY

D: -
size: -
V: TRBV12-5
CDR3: ASGIDISPDTQY

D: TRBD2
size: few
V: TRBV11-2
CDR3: ASSPPNGRAFDEQF

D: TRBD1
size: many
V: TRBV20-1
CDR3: SAKVDRDFYGYT

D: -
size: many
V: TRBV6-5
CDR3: ASSYSRGSYEQY

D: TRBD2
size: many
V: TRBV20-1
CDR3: SASAGLAGTETQY

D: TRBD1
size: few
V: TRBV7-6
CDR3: ASSLGTGGSYNSPLH